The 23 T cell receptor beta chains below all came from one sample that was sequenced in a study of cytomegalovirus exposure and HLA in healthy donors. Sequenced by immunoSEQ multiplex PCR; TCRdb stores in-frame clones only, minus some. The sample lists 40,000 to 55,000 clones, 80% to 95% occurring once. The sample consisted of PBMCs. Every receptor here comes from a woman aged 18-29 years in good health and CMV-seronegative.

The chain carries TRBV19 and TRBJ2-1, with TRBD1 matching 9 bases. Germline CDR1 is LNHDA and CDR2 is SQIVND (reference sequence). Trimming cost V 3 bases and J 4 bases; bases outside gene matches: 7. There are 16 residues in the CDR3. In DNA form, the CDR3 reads TGTGCCAGTAGTATTTTCCGGGACAGGGCTTACAATGAGCAGTTCTTC. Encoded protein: CASSIFRDRAYNEQFF. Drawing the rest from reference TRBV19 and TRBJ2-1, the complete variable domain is DGGITQSPKYLFRKEGQNVTLSCEQNLNHDAMYWYRQDPGQGLRLIYYSQIVNDFQKGDIAEGYSVSREKKESFPLTVTSAQKNPTAFYLCASSIFRDRAYNEQFFGPGTRLTVL.

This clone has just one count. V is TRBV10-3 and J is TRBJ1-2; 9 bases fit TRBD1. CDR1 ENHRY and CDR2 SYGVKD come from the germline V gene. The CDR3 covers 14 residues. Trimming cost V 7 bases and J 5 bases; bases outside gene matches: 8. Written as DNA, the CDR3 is TGTGCCATCAACCCCCGGACAGGGGAGTATGGCTACACCTTC. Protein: CAINPRTGEYGYTF.

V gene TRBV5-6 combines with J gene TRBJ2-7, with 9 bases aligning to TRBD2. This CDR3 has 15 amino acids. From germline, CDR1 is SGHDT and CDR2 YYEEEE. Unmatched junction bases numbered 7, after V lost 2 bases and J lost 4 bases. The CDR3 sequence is CASSFFSSGAYEQYF. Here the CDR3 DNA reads TGTGCCAGCAGCTTCTTCTCTAGCGGGGCATACGAGCAGTACTTC.

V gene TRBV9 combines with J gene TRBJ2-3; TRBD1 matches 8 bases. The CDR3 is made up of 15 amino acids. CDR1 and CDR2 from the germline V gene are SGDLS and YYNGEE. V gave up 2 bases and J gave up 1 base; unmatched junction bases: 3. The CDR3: CASSVDRGGTDTQYF. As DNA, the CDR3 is TGTGCCAGCAGCGTTGACAGGGGTGGCACAGATACGCAGTATTTT.

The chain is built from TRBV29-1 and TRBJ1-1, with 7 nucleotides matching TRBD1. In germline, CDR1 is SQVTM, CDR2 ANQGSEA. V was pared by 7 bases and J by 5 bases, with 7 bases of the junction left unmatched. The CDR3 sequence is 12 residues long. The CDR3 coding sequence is TGCAGCGCAGACAGGGAAGGGACTGAAGCTTTCTTT. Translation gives CSADREGTEAFF.

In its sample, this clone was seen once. The DNA of the CDR3 is TGCGCCAGCAGTCAAACAGGGGAAGGGGACACAGATACGCAGTATTTT. Its protein is CASSQTGEGDTDTQYF. The J gene is TRBJ2-3, the V gene TRBV23-1; 7 bases align to TRBD1. TRBV23-1 is an ORF for which the function is uncertain. The trim removed 2 bases at V and 2 bases at J, leaving 7 bases unmatched. This CDR3 has 16 amino acids.

The CDR3 sequence: CASSQDWQASHYGYTF. CDR3 in DNA: TGCGCCAGCAGCCAAGATTGGCAGGCTTCCCATTATGGCTACACCTTC. V usage is TRBV4-1 and J usage is TRBJ1-2; the D is unclear. Deletions cut 0 bases from V and 5 bases from J, with 16 bases between. The CDR3 sequence is 16 residues long. Germline lookup yields CDR1 MGHRA and CDR2 YSYEKL.

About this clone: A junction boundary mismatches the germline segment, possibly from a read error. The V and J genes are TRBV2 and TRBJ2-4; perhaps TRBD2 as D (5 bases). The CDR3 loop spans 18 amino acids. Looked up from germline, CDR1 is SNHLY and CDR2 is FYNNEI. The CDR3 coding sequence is TGTGCCAGCACTGAAGAAACCTTCGGAGGACCGCCAAAAAACATTCAGTACTTC. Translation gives CASTEETFGGPPKNIQYF.

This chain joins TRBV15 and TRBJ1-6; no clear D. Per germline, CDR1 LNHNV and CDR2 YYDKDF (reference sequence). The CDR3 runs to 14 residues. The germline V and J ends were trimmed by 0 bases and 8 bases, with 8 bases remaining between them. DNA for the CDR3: TGTGCCACCAGCAGAGAGCAGGAAGATTCACCCCTCCACTTT. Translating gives CATSREQEDSPLHF.

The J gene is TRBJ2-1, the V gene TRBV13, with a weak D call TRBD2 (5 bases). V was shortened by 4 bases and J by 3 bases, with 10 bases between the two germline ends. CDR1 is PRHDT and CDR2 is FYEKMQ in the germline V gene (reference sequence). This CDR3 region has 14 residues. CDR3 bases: TGTGCCAGCAGCTCCCCCCGGGACTACAATGAGCAGTTCTTC. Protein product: CASSSPRDYNEQFF. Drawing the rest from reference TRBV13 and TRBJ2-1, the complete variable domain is AAGVIQSPRHLIKEKRETATLKCYPIPRHDTVYWYQQGPGQDPQFLISFYEKMQSDKGSIPDRFSAQQFSDYHSELNMSSLELGDSALYFCASSSPRDYNEQFFGPGTRLTVL.

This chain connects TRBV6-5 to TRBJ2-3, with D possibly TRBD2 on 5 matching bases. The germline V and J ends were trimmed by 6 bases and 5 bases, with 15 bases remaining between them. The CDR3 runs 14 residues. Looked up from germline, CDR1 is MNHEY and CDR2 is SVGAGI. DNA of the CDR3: TGTGCCAGCAGGACGGCGGGCCCCTTAGATACGCAGTATTTT. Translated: CASRTAGPLDTQYF.

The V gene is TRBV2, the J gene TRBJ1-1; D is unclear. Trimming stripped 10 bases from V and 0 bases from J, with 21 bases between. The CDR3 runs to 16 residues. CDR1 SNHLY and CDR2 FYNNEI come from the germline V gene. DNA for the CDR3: TGTGCCATCCTACTCGACACAGTCACCATGAACACTGAAGCTTTCTTT. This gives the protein CAILLDTVTMNTEAFF.

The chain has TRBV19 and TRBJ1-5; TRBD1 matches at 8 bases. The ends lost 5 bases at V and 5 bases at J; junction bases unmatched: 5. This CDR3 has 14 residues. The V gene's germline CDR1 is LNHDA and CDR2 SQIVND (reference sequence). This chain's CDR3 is CASSPRQGHQPQHF. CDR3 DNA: TGTGCCAGTAGTCCAAGACAGGGGCATCAGCCCCAGCATTTT.

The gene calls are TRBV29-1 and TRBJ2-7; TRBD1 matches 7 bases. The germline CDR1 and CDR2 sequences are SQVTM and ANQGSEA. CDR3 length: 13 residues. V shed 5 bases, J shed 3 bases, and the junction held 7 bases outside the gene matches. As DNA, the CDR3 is TGCAGCGTTCCCGGGACAGCCAACTACGAGCAGTACTTC. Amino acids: CSVPGTANYEQYF.

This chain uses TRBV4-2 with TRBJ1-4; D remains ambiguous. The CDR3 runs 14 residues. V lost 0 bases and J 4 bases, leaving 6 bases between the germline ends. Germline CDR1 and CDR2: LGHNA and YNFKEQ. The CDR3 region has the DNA TGTGCCAGCAGCCAAGATCGGTTTAATGAAAAACTGTTTTTT. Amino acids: CASSQDRFNEKLFF.

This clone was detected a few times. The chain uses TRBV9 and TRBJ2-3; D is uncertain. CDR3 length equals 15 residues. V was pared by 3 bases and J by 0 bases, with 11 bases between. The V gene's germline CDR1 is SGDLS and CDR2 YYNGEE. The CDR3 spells CASSATPQSTDTQYF. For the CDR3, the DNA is TGTGCCAGCAGCGCCACACCCCAAAGCACAGATACGCAGTATTTT.

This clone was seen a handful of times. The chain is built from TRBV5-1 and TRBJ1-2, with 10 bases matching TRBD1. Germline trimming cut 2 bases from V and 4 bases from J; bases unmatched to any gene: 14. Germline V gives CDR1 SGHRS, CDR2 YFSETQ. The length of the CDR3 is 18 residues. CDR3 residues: CASSFRPGQGPGSYGYTF. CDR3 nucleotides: TGCGCCAGCAGCTTCAGGCCGGGACAGGGGCCCGGGAGCTATGGCTACACCTTC.

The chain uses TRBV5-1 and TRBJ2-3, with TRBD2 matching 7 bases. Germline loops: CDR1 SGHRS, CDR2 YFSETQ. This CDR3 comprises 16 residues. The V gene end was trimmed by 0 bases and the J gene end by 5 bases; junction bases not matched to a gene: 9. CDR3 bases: TGCGCCAGCAGCTTGGCCCCGAGCGGGGCGGAAGATACGCAGTATTTT. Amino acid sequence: CASSLAPSGAEDTQYF.

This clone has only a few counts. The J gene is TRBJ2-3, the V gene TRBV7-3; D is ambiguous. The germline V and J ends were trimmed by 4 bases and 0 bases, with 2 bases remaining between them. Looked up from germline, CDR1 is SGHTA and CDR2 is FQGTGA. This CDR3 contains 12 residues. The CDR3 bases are TGTGCCAGCAGCTCTAGCACAGATACGCAGTATTTT. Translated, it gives CASSSSTDTQYF. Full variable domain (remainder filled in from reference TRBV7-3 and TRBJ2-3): GAGVSQTPSNKVTEKGKYVELRCDPISGHTALYWYRQSLGQGPEFLIYFQGTGAADDSGLPNDRFFAVRPEGSVSTLKIQRTERGDSAVYLCASSSSTDTQYFGPGTRLTVL.

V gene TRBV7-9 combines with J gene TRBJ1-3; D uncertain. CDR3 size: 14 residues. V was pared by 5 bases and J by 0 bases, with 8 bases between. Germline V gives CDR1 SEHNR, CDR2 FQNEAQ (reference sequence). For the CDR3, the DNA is TGTGCCAGCAGCCCCCACTACTCTGGAAACACCATATATTTT. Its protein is CASSPHYSGNTIYF.

CDR3 protein: CASSLAASSGSTYEQYF. CDR3 bases: TGCGCCAGCAGCTTGGCCGCATCTAGCGGGAGTACCTACGAGCAGTACTTC. The chain uses TRBV5-1 and TRBJ2-7; 10 bases fit TRBD2. The CDR3 has 17 amino acids. V lost 0 bases, J lost 2 bases, and 8 bases stayed unmatched. Germline lookup yields CDR1 SGHRS and CDR2 YFSETQ.

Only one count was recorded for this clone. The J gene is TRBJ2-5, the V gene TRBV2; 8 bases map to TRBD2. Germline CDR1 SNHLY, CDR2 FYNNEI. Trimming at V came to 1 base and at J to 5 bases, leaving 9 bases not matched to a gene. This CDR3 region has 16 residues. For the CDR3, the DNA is TGTGCCAGCAGTGAAGGTCCCCGGCGGGGGGTTGAGACCCAGTACTTC. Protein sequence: CASSEGPRRGVETQYF.

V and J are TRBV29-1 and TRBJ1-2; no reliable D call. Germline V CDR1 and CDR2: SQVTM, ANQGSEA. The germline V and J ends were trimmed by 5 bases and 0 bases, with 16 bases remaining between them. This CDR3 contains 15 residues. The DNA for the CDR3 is TGCAGCGTTTTCGAGGGAGATATCACTAACTATGGCTACACCTTC. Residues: CSVFEGDITNYGYTF.